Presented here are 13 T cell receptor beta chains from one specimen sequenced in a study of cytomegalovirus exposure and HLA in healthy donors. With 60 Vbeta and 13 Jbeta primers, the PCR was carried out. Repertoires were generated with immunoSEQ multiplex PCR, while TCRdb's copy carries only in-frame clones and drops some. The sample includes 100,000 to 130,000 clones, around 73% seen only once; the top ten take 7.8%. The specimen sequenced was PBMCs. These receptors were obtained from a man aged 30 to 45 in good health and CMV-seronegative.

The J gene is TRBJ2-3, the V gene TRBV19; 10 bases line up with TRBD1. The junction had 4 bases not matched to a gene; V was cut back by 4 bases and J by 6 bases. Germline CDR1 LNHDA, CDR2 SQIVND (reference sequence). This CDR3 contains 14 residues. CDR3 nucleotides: TGTGCCAGTAGTAAGGACAGGGGGAAGGATACGCAGTATTTT. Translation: CASSKDRGKDTQYF.

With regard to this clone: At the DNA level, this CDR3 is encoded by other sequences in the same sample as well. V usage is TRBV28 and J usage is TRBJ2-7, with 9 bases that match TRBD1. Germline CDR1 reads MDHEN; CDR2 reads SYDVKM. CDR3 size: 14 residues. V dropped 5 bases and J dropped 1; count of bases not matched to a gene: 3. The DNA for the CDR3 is TGTGCCAGCAGTCCCGGGACAGGGTCCTACGAGCAGTACTTC. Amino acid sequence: CASSPGTGSYEQYF.

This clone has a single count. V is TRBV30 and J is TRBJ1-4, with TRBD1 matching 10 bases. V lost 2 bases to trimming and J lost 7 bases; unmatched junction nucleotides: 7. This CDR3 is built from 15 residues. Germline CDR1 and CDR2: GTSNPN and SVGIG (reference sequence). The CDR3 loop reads CAWSPTGGPSEKLFF. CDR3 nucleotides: TGTGCCTGGAGTCCGACAGGGGGCCCCAGTGAAAAACTGTTTTTT. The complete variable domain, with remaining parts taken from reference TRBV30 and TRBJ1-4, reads SQTIHQWPATLVQPVGSPLSLECTVEGTSNPNLYWYRQAAGRGLQLLFYSVGIGQISSEVPQNLSASRPQDRQFILSSKKLLLSDSGFYLCAWSPTGGPSEKLFFGSGTQLSVL.

The CDR3 DNA reads as TGTGCCAGCTCACAGGGTCAAAACACTGAAGCTTTCTTT. Translation: CASSQGQNTEAFF. The V gene is TRBV25-1, the J gene TRBJ1-1, with D perhaps TRBD1 (6 bases). In germline, CDR1 is MGHDK, CDR2 SYGVNS. Trimming cost V 8 bases and J 2 bases, with 12 bases left between them. This CDR3 comprises 13 residues.

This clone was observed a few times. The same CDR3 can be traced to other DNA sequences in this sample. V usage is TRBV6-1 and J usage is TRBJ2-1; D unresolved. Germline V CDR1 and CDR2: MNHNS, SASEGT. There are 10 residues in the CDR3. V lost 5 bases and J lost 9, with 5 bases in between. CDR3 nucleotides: TGTGCCAGCAGTTCTATTGAGCAGTTCTTC. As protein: CASSSIEQFF.

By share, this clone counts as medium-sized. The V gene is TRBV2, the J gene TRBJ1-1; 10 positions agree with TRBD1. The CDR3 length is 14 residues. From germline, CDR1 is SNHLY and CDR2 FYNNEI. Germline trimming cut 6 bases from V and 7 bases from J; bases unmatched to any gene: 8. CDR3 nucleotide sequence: TGTGCCAGCAGAGAGGACAGGGGGGGAATTGAAGCTTTCTTT. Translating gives CASREDRGGIEAFF.

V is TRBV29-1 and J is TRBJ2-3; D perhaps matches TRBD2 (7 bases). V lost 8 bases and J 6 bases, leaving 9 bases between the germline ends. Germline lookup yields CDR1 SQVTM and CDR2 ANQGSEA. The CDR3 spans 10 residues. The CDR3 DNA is TGCAGCTCGGGGGGCGATACGCAGTATTTT. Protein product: CSSGGDTQYF.

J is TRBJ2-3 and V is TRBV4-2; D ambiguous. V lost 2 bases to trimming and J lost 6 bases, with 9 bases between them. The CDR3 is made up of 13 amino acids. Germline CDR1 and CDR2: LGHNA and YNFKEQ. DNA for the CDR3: TGTGCCAGCAGCCAAAAGCTTCCCGATACGCAGTATTTT. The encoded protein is CASSQKLPDTQYF.

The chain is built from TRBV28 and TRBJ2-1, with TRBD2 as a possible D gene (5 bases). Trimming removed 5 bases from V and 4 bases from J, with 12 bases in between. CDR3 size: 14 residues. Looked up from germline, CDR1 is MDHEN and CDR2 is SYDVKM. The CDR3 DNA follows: TGTGCCAGCAGTATCCCCGGGATTTACAATGAGCAGTTCTTC. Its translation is CASSIPGIYNEQFF.

CDR3 nucleotide sequence: TGTGCCAGCAGTTCCACCTCCCGGGACACCTTAAGTGGCACCATATATTTT. It translates to CASSSTSRDTLSGTIYF. The chain couples TRBV7-9 to TRBJ1-3; D is perhaps TRBD1 (6 bases). The germline CDR1 and CDR2 sequences are SEHNR and FQNEAQ (reference sequence). The CDR3 has 17 amino acids. V was trimmed by 6 bases and J by 9 bases, leaving 27 bases between them. The full variable domain, in which reference TRBV7-9 and TRBJ1-3 provide the parts outside the CDR3, is DTGVSQNPRHKITKRGQNVTFRCDPISEHNRLYWYRQTLGQGPEFLTYFQNEAQLEKSRLLSDRFSAERPKGSFSTLEIQRTEQGDSAMYLCASSSTSRDTLSGTIYFGEGSWLTVV.

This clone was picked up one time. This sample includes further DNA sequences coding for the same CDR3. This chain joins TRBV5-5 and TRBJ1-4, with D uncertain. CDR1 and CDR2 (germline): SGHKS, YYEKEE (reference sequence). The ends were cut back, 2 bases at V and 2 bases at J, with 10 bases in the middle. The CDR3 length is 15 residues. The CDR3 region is CASSFSGQTNEKLFF. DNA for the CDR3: TGTGCCAGCAGCTTTTCGGGTCAGACTAATGAAAAACTGTTTTTT.

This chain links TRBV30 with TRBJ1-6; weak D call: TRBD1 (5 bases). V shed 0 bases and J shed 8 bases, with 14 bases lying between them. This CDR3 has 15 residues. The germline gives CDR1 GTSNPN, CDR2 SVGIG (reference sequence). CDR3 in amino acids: CAWSVLSQGDSPLHF. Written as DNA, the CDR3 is TGTGCCTGGAGTGTACTGTCCCAGGGCGATTCACCCCTCCACTTT.

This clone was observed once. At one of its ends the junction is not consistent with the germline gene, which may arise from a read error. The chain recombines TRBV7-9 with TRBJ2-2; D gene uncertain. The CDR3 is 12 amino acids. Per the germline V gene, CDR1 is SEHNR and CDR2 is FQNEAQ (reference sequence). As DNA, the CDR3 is TGTTCCAGCAGCTTTTCTTTGGGGGAGCTGTTTTTT. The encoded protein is CSSSFSLGELFF.